This T cell receptor (beta chain) was captured in a study of CD8 T cells in ankylosing spondylitis. Trimming took 5 bases from V and 7 from J, leaving 20 bases between them. The CDR3 length is 16 residues. Germline CDR1 reads SEHNR; CDR2 reads FQNEAQ (reference sequence). One entry per CDR3 protein, called by TCRdb with MiXCR from the 5' RACE reads. This sample has 350,000 or so distinct CDR3 sequences, with roughly 15% found just once. The TCR comes from a male donor with ankylosing spondylitis or in good health (not recorded which). The sample was blood, either unsorted or a sorted T cell fraction (not recorded which). The chain carries TRBV7-9 and TRBJ1-4, with D hard to call. The CDR3 is CASSLGSEGKGEKLFF. CDR3 nucleotides: TGTGCCAGCAGCCTAGGCTCAGAGGGAAAGGGTGAAAAACTGTTTTTT. Combining the CDR3 with reference TRBV7-9 and TRBJ1-4 gives the whole variable domain DTGVSQNPRHKITKRGQNVTFRCDPISEHNRLYWYRQTLGQGPEFLTYFQNEAQLEKSRLLSDRFSAERPKGSFSTLEIQRTEQGDSAMYLCASSLGSEGKGEKLFFGSGTQLSVL.